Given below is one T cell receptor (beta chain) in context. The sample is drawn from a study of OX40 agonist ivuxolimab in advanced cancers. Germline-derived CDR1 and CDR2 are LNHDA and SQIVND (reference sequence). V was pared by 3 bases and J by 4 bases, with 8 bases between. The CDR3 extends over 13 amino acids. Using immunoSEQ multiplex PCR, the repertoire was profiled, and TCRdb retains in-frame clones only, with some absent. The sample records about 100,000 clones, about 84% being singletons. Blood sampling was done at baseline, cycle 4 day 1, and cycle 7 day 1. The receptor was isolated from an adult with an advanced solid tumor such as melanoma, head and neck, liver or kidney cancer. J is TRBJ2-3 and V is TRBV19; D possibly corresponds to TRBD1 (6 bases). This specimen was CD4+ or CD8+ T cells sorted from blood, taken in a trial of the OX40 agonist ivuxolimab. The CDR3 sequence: CASSIRQADTQYF. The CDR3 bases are TGTGCCAGTAGTATTCGACAGGCAGATACGCAGTATTTT.